These T cell receptor beta chains were read from a single sample in a study of control samples from healthy donors and cancer patients. The repertoire was sequenced with immunoSEQ multiplex PCR; TCRdb's copy has only in-frame clones and lacks some. The sample lists 95,000 to 130,000 clones; about 93% were seen once. Sequencing was carried out using blood. These receptors were taken from a man aged 30-40 years in good health. CDR3s include the opening cysteine and the closing phenylalanine or tryptophan. D genes are given only for firm matches. Size tells how often a clone was seen (once, few, many) or the class of an expanded clone, and some rows leave it out.

V,size,D,J,DNA,CDR3
TRBV6-5,-,TRBD1,TRBJ2-2,TGTGCCAGCAGACGACAGGGGTCCACCGGGGAGCTGTTTTTT,CASRRQGSTGELFF
TRBV5-6,-,TRBD1,TRBJ1-2,TGTGCCAGCAGCTTGGCGGGCCCAGGGGGCCTGGGCTACACCTTC,CASSLAGPGGLGYTF
TRBV19,once,TRBD1,TRBJ1-6,TGTGCCAGTACCTACCAGGACAGGAATTCACCCCTCCACTTT,CASTYQDRNSPLHF
TRBV5-6,-,-,TRBJ1-4,TGTGCCAGCAGCCAGGGGTCGGGAAATGAAAAACTGTTTTTT,CASSQGSGNEKLFF
TRBV27,-,TRBD1,TRBJ1-4,TGTGCCAGCAGTCCCTTCTCCGGGACAGGGAAAGAAAAACTGTTTTTT,CASSPFSGTGKEKLFF
TRBV19,-,TRBD1,TRBJ2-5,TGTGCCAGTAGTAACCGACAGGGGGCTATAGAGACCCAGTACTTC,CASSNRQGAIETQYF
TRBV5-1,-,-,TRBJ1-5,TGCGCCAGCAGCCCACAGGGACCAAATCAGCCCCAGCATTTT,CASSPQGPNQPQHF
TRBV28,-,-,TRBJ2-7,TGTGCCAGCAGTTTATCGAGGCCCCTCATCAAGCAGTACTTC,CASSLSRPLIKQYF
TRBV7-9,-,-,TRBJ2-3,TGTGCCAGCTCTCTAGGGATTACTAGCACAGATACGCAGTATTTT,CASSLGITSTDTQYF
TRBV21-1,-,-,TRBJ1-2,TGTGCCAGCAGCAAAGCTGGTGGCCCCCTTAACTATGGCTACACCTTC,CASSKAGGPLNYGYTF
TRBV5-1,-,TRBD1,TRBJ1-1,TGCGCCAGCAGCTTCGGTGACAGGGGGCCTACTGAAGCTTTCTTT,CASSFGDRGPTEAFF
TRBV11-2,-,TRBD1,TRBJ1-6,TGTGCCAGCAGCTTGGACAGGGGGTCGACACCCCTCCACTTT,CASSLDRGSTPLHF
TRBV5-1,-,TRBD1,TRBJ2-4,TGCGCCAGCAGCTCGGGACAGGGTCCAAACATTCAGTACTTC,CASSSGQGPNIQYF
TRBV12-5,-,-,TRBJ2-2,TGTGCTAGTGGACCCAGTAGCGCGGACACCGGGGAGCTGTTTTTT,CASGPSSADTGELFF
TRBV7-2,-,-,TRBJ2-7,TGTGCCAGCAGCCTGTTGGGGGGCTGGGACGAGCAGTACTTC,CASSLLGGWDEQYF
TRBV3-1/TRBV3-2,-,TRBD2,TRBJ2-3,TGTGCCAGCAGCCCGATATACGGCAATAGCGGGACGGCAGATACGCAGTATTTT,CASSPIYGNSGTADTQYF
TRBV6-2/TRBV6-3,once,TRBD1,TRBJ1-2,TGTGCCAGCAGCCACCGGGACAGGGTCCCCTATGGCTACACCTTC,CASSHRDRVPYGYTF
TRBV28,-,-,TRBJ1-1,TGTGCCAGCGGAAGGGGGTACAACACTGAAGCTTTCTTT,CASGRGYNTEAFF
TRBV5-6,-,-,TRBJ1-2,TGTGCCAGCAGCCGAAGGACAGAGTTGGTGCTATCGGCTAACTATGGCTACACCTTC,CASSRRTELVLSANYGYTF
TRBV5-1,-,-,TRBJ1-1,TGCGCCAGCAGCTTGGATCAGGGTTCTCGTCTTGTAGCTTTCTTT,CASSLDQGSRLVAFF
TRBV6-6,-,-,TRBJ1-1,TGTGCCAGCACTTTACGGGGAGGTACCACTGAAGCTTTCTTT,CASTLRGGTTEAFF
TRBV25-1,few,-,TRBJ1-1,TGTGCCAGCAGTGGTCGGCCAATGAACACTGAAGCTTTCTTT,CASSGRPMNTEAFF
TRBV4-2,-,-,TRBJ2-7,TGTGCCAGCAGCCAAGTTAGGGAAACAGCGTCCTACGAGCAGTACTTC,CASSQVRETASYEQYF
TRBV7-2,-,-,TRBJ2-7,TGTGCCAGCAGCTTGGCGAATCCCTACGAGCAGTACTTC,CASSLANPYEQYF
TRBV6-1,few,-,TRBJ1-1,TGTGCCAGCAGTGAAAATCCATTTGGGGACTCCTTAATTGAAGCTTTCTTT,CASSENPFGDSLIEAFF
TRBV7-9,-,-,TRBJ1-1,TGTGCCAGCATTCCGGTCGGAGGGGAATCTTTCTTT,CASIPVGGESFF
TRBV4-1,-,-,TRBJ2-5,TGCGCCAGCAGCCAAGTCGGTCATCCTGCGACAGAGACCCAGTACTTC,CASSQVGHPATETQYF
TRBV4-2,-,TRBD1,TRBJ2-2,TGTGCCAGCAGCCAAGTACAGGGGGCTGTGACCGGGGAGCTGTTTTTT,CASSQVQGAVTGELFF
TRBV30,-,TRBD2,TRBJ2-2,TGTGCCTGGAGTGTAATCGAACTAGCGGGGGTTTGGCCCGGGGAGCTGTTTTTT,CAWSVIELAGVWPGELFF
TRBV12-3/TRBV12-4,-,-,TRBJ2-3,TGTGCCAGCAGTTCCCGGGTGACAGATACGCAGTATTTT,CASSSRVTDTQYF
TRBV7-9,-,-,TRBJ1-3,TGTGCCAGCAGCTTGGACGGCTCTGGAAACACCATATATTTT,CASSLDGSGNTIYF
TRBV2,-,-,TRBJ1-1,TGTGCCAGCAGGACAGGACCTTCGGGTACTGAAGCTTTCTTT,CASRTGPSGTEAFF
TRBV6-5,-,-,TRBJ1-1,TGTGCCAGCAGTTTCTGGGGATTGAACACTGAAGCTTTCTTT,CASSFWGLNTEAFF
TRBV6-6,-,-,TRBJ1-2,TGTGCCAGCAGTTACGGGACCGCCGGCGGCTACACCTTC,CASSYGTAGGYTF
TRBV15,-,-,TRBJ1-1,TGTGCCACCAGCAGAAGGGTTGATTCCGGGGGAGCTTTCTTT,CATSRRVDSGGAFF
TRBV6-1,-,-,TRBJ1-5,TGTGCCAGCAGTGATACTAATCAGCCCCAGCATTTT,CASSDTNQPQHF
TRBV5-1,-,-,TRBJ2-6,TGCGCCAGCAAAAGTAGCGTCGGGTTGGCTGGGGCCAACGTCCTGACTTTC,CASKSSVGLAGANVLTF
TRBV18,-,TRBD1,TRBJ1-1,TGTGCCAGCTCACTTGAACAGGGGAAAGCTTTCTTT,CASSLEQGKAFF
TRBV5-5,-,-,TRBJ1-3,TGTGCCAGCAGCTTGGGTTCAGGGAATGGAAACACCATATATTTT,CASSLGSGNGNTIYF